Following are 18 T cell receptor beta chains from one sample sequenced in a study of blood T cell repertoires in COVID-19. Libraries were prepared by immunoSEQ multiplex PCR; TCRdb keeps only in-frame clonotypes and omits some of them. The sample holds approximately 150,000 clones, around 88% seen once. Input material: peripheral blood. Receptors were obtained from a human donor in a cohort sampled during active COVID-19.

The chain combines TRBV6-2 or TRBV6-3 with TRBJ1-1; 7 positions match TRBD1. The CDR3 runs 13 residues. The trim removed 5 bases at V and 14 bases at J, leaving 14 bases unmatched. Germline CDR1 is MNHEY and CDR2 is SVGEGT. The CDR3 DNA is TGTGCCAGCAGTGAGACAGGGCCCCTAAGTGCCTTCTTT. The encoded protein is CASSETGPLSAFF.

The chain carries TRBV27 and TRBJ1-5, with D tentatively TRBD1 (5 bases). V lost 3 bases, J lost 7 bases, and 10 bases lay in between. The germline V gene encodes CDR1 MNHEY and CDR2 SMNVEV (reference sequence). The CDR3 has 13 residues. This chain's CDR3 is CASSFDSRQPQHF. CDR3 DNA sequence: TGTGCCAGCAGTTTTGACAGCCGCCAGCCCCAGCATTTT.

This chain joins TRBV27 and TRBJ2-4; 8 nucleotides line up with TRBD1. Germline V gene sequence: CDR1 MNHEY, CDR2 SMNVEV (reference sequence). Unmatched junction bases numbered 9, after V lost 2 bases and J lost 3 bases. The CDR3 runs to 17 residues. CDR3 coding DNA: TGTGCCAGCAGTTTACTTTGGACAGGGCGAGGCAAAAACATTCAGTACTTC. Protein sequence: CASSLLWTGRGKNIQYF.

This clone was detected a few times. The chain uses TRBV6-2 or TRBV6-3 and TRBJ1-2; D is undetermined. Germline assignment: CDR1 MNHEY and CDR2 SVGEGT. The CDR3 extends over 12 amino acids. V was clipped by 6 bases and J by 8 bases, with 13 bases between them. CDR3 amino acids: CASSGESRGYTF. For the CDR3, the DNA is TGTGCCAGCAGCGGGGAGTCGCGGGGCTACACCTTC.

This rearrangement joins TRBV21-1 to TRBJ1-1; no check of the table's D call, TRBD1, against the DNA was made. TRBV21-1 is classified as a pseudogene. The CDR3 totals 20 residues. DNA for the CDR3: TGTGCCAGCAGCAAAGGGGGTGACTGGAAGGGAACACAGGGCGTCACTGAAGCTTTCTTT. It encodes CASSKGGDWKGTQGVTEAFF.

The chain employs TRBV7-9 and TRBJ1-6, with 10 bases aligning to TRBD1. V lost 3 bases, J lost 10 bases, and 6 bases stayed unmatched. Germline V gene data show CDR1 as SEHNR and CDR2 as FQNEAQ (reference sequence). The CDR3 extends over 15 amino acids. The CDR3 nucleotides are TGTGCCAGCAGCTTTGCCGGGACAGGGGAATCACCCCTCCACTTT. Its translation is CASSFAGTGESPLHF.

This chain connects TRBV7-9 to TRBJ2-7, with D maybe TRBD2 (5 bases). Per germline, CDR1 SEHNR and CDR2 FQNEAQ (reference sequence). The CDR3 sequence is 13 residues long. Trimming stripped 5 bases from V and 2 bases from J, with 10 bases between. The CDR3 DNA reads as TGTGCCAGCAGCCGAGGGTCCACCTACGAGCAGTACTTC. Translation gives CASSRGSTYEQYF.

J is TRBJ1-3 and V is TRBV27; D call uncertain. Trimming cost V 5 bases and J 1 base, with 12 bases left between them. CDR1 MNHEY and CDR2 SMNVEV come from the germline V gene (reference sequence). This CDR3 comprises 15 residues. The CDR3 protein is CASSALGGSGNTIYF. The CDR3 DNA follows: TGTGCCAGCAGTGCCCTAGGAGGATCTGGAAACACCATATATTTT.

The chain combines TRBV19 with TRBJ2-1, with TRBD2 matching 8 bases. Trimming at V came to 3 bases and at J to 9 bases, leaving 7 bases not matched to a gene. Germline assignment: CDR1 LNHDA and CDR2 SQIVND (reference sequence). CDR3 length: 14 amino acids. CDR3 bases: TGTGCCAGTAGTATTCCTTCTAGCGGGCCTGAGCAGTTCTTC. Translating gives CASSIPSSGPEQFF.

The chain carries TRBV28 and TRBJ2-7; D not certain. The CDR3 is 12 residues long. Deletions cut 6 bases from V and 6 bases from J, with 12 bases between. Germline V CDR1 and CDR2: MDHEN, SYDVKM. Here the CDR3 DNA reads TGTGCCAGCAGCTATAGAACTTCCGAGCAGTACTTC. Encoded protein: CASSYRTSEQYF. Full variable domain (outside the CDR3, taken from reference TRBV28 and TRBJ2-7): DVKVTQSSRYLVKRTGEKVFLECVQDMDHENMFWYRQDPGLGLRLIYFSYDVKMKEKGDIPEGYSVSREKKERFSLILESASTNQTSMYLCASSYRTSEQYFGPGTRLTVT.

The chain employs TRBV7-9 and TRBJ1-1, with D uncertain. Trimming pared 4 bases from V and 1 base from J, leaving 7 bases between. This CDR3 is built from 13 residues. The germline gives CDR1 SEHNR, CDR2 FQNEAQ (reference sequence). The CDR3 region is CASSSFSNTEAFF. As DNA, the CDR3 is TGTGCCAGCAGCTCCTTCTCGAACACTGAAGCTTTCTTT. Looking up the rest from reference TRBV7-9 and TRBJ1-1 gives the full variable domain: DTGVSQNPRHKITKRGQNVTFRCDPISEHNRLYWYRQTLGQGPEFLTYFQNEAQLEKSRLLSDRFSAERPKGSFSTLEIQRTEQGDSAMYLCASSSFSNTEAFFGQGTRLTVV.

A single count supports this clone. The chain has TRBV3-1 (or the pseudogene TRBV3-2) and TRBJ2-7; TRBD2 agrees at 9 bases. The CDR3 consists of 15 residues. Trimming took 1 base from V and 3 from J; bases not matched to a gene: 4. CDR1 LGHDT and CDR2 YNNKEL come from the germline V gene (reference sequence). The CDR3 loop is CASSQGLADGYEQYF. CDR3 coding DNA: TGTGCCAGCAGCCAAGGACTAGCGGACGGCTACGAGCAGTACTTC.

The genes are TRBV9 and TRBJ2-7; 15 nucleotides match TRBD2. V lost 0 bases to trimming and J lost 3 bases; unmatched junction nucleotides: 19. Germline V lookup: CDR1 SGDLS, CDR2 YYNGEE. The CDR3 covers 22 residues. CDR3 sequence reads: CASSVEPLGPGLAGGLNYEQYF. The DNA of the CDR3 is TGTGCCAGCAGCGTAGAGCCTCTCGGCCCGGGACTAGCGGGGGGTCTGAACTACGAGCAGTACTTC. The full variable domain, its missing parts supplied by reference TRBV9 and TRBJ2-7, is DSGVTQTPKHLITATGQRVTLRCSPRSGDLSVYWYQQSLDQGLQFLIQYYNGEERAKGNILERFSAQQFPDLHSELNLSSLELGDSALYFCASSVEPLGPGLAGGLNYEQYFGPGTRLTVT.

The chain links TRBV18 to TRBJ1-6; 7 nucleotides line up with TRBD1. This CDR3 comprises 15 residues. V gave up 2 bases and J gave up 6 bases; unmatched junction bases: 4. Germline values: CDR1 KGHSH, CDR2 LQKENI. The CDR3 protein is CASSPRQGSNSPLHF. The CDR3 DNA is TGTGCCAGCTCACCAAGACAGGGTAGTAATTCACCCCTCCACTTT. Supplemented by reference TRBV18 and TRBJ1-6, the full variable domain reads NAGVMQNPRHLVRRRGQEARLRCSPMKGHSHVYWYRQLPEEGLKFMVYLQKENIIDESGMPKERFSAEFPKEGPSILRIQQVVRGDSAAYFCASSPRQGSNSPLHFGNGTRLTVT.

This chain uses TRBV30 with TRBJ2-6; D uncertain. Germline CDR1 GTSNPN, CDR2 SVGIG (reference sequence). The CDR3 spans 14 residues. V gave up 3 bases and J gave up 0 bases, with 6 bases separating them. The chain's CDR3 is CAWSRSSGANVLTF. The CDR3 nucleotides read TGTGCCTGGAGCCGCAGCTCTGGGGCCAACGTCCTGACTTTC.

This sequence joins TRBV30 and TRBJ1-3; 9 bases fit TRBD1. Germline V gene lookup returns CDR1 GTSNPN and CDR2 SVGIG (reference sequence). Losses at the gene ends were 2 bases for V and 0 bases for J; bases not matched to a gene: 5. The CDR3 totals 16 residues. This CDR3 reads CAWSPGTGSSGNTIYF. DNA of the CDR3: TGTGCCTGGAGTCCTGGGACAGGGAGCTCTGGAAACACCATATATTTT. Based on the CDR3 plus reference TRBV30 and TRBJ1-3, the full variable domain is SQTIHQWPATLVQPVGSPLSLECTVEGTSNPNLYWYRQAAGRGLQLLFYSVGIGQISSEVPQNLSASRPQDRQFILSSKKLLLSDSGFYLCAWSPGTGSSGNTIYFGEGSWLTVV.

The rearrangement joins TRBV2 to TRBJ2-7, with TRBD2 identical over 11 bases. The CDR3 spans 15 residues. Germline CDR1 is SNHLY and CDR2 is FYNNEI. V lost 6 bases, J lost 0 bases, and 4 bases stayed unmatched. CDR3 coding DNA: TGTGCCAGCAGGCTGACTAGCGGGACCTCCTACGAGCAGTACTTC. Residues: CASRLTSGTSYEQYF.

The V and J genes are TRBV5-6 and TRBJ1-1; TRBD1 might be the D (6 bases). CDR3 length: 16 amino acids. V was cut by 4 bases and J by 1 base, with 17 bases left in between. Germline V gene sequence: CDR1 SGHDT, CDR2 YYEEEE. The CDR3 bases are TGTGCCAGCAGCGTCATGACAGGCGGGGGGAACACTGAAGCTTTCTTT. Translation gives CASSVMTGGGNTEAFF.